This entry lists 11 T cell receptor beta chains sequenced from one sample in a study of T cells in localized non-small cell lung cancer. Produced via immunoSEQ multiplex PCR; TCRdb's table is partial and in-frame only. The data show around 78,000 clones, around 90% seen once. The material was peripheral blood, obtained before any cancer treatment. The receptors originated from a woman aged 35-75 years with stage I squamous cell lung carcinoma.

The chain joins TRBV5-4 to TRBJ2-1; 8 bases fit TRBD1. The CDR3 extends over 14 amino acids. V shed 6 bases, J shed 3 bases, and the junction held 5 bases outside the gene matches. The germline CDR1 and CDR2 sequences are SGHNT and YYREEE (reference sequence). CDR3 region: CASTGQGFYNEQFF. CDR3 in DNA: TGTGCCAGCACCGGACAGGGCTTCTACAATGAGCAGTTCTTC.

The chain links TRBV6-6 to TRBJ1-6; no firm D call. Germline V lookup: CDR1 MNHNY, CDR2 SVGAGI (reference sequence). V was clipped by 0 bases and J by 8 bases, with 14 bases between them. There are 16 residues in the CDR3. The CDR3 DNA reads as TGTGCCAGCAGTTACTCGATGGGTAGAAGAGATTCACCCCTCCACTTT. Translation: CASSYSMGRRDSPLHF.

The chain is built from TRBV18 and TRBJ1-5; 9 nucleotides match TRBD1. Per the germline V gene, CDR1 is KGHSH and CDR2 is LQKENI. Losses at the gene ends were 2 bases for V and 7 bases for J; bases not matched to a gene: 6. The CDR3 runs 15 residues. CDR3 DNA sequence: TGTGCCAGCTCACCAGCAACAGGGGGCGGACAGCCCCAGCATTTT. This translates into CASSPATGGGQPQHF. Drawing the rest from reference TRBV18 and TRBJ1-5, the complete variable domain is NAGVMQNPRHLVRRRGQEARLRCSPMKGHSHVYWYRQLPEEGLKFMVYLQKENIIDESGMPKERFSAEFPKEGPSILRIQQVVRGDSAAYFCASSPATGGGQPQHFGDGTRLSIL.

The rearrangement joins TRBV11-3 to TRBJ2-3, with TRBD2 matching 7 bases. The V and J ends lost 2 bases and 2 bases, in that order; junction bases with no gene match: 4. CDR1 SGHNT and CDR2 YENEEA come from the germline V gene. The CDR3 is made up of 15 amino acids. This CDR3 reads CASSLTGGFTDTQYF. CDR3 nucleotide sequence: TGTGCCAGCAGCTTAACGGGGGGTTTCACAGATACGCAGTATTTT.

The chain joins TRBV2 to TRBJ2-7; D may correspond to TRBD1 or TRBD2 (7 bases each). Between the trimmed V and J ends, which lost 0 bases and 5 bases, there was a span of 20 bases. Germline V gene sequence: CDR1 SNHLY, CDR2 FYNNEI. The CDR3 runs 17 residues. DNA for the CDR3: TGTGCCAGCAGTGAAGCGCCCCAAGGGAGGGGGCAGGACGAGCAGTACTTC. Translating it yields CASSEAPQGRGQDEQYF.

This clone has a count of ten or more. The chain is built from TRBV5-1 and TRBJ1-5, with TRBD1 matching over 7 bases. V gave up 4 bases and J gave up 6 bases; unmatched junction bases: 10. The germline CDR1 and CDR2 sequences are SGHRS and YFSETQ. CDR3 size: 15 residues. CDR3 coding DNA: TGCGCCAGCAGCGTGACAGGGTCGGGGGGTCAGCCCCAGCATTTT. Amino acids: CASSVTGSGGQPQHF. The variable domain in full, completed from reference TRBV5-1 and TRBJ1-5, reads KAGVTQTPRYLIKTRGQQVTLSCSPISGHRSVSWYQQTPGQGLQFLFEYFSETQRNKGNFPGRFSGRQFSNSRSEMNVSTLELGDSALYLCASSVTGSGGQPQHFGDGTRLSIL.

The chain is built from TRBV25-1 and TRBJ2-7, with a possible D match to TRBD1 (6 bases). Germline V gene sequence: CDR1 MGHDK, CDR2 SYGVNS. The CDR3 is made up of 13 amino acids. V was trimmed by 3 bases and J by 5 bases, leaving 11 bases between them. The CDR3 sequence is CASSEAWTDEQYF. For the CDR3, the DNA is TGTGCCAGCAGTGAGGCGTGGACAGACGAGCAGTACTTC.

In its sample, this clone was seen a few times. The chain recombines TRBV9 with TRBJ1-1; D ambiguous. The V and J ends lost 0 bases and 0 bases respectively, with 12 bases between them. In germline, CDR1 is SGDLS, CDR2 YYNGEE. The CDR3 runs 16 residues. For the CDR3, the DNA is TGTGCCAGCAGCGTAGAATCAGAAGCGGTGAACACTGAAGCTTTCTTT. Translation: CASSVESEAVNTEAFF.

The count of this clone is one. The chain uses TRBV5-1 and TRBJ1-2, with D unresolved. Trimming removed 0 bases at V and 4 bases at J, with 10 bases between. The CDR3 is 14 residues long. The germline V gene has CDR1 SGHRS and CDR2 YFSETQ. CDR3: CASSLAGSPYGYTF. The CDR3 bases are TGCGCCAGCAGCTTGGCCGGCAGTCCCTATGGCTACACCTTC.

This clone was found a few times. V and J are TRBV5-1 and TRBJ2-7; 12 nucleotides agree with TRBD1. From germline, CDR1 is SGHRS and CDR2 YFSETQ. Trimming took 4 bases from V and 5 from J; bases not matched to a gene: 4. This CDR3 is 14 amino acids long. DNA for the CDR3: TGCGCCAGCAGCAGGGGGACAGGGGGCGACGAGCAGTACTTC. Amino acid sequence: CASSRGTGGDEQYF.

The CDR3 loop reads CASSPRGGISGNTIYF. In DNA form, the CDR3 reads TGTGCCAGCAGCCCGAGAGGGGGGATCTCTGGAAACACCATATATTTT. The chain couples TRBV9 to TRBJ1-3; possibly TRBD1 for D (6 bases). The germline V gene has CDR1 SGDLS and CDR2 YYNGEE. Trimming took 4 bases from V and 0 from J, leaving 14 bases between them. This CDR3 has 16 residues.